A selection of T cell receptor beta chains follows, all from one sample in a study of blood T cells in healthy people across ages. TCRdb itself ran the 5' RACE reads through MiXCR, one entry per CDR3 protein. The sample yields hundreds of thousands of distinct CDR3 sequences, about 24% seen once. This sample also belongs to another study, concerning T cells of mothers and their children.

Input material: blood. Receptor source: a boy between 5 and 17 years old in good health. Each CDR3 is given with its conserved first and last residue. Each record gives: J gene, clone size, D gene, V gene, CDR3 DNA, CDR3 protein. A D gene is named only where the DNA matches it firmly. Clone size is shown for a subset of rows, as once, few, many or a class of expanded clone.

j_call: TRBJ2-7
clone_size: many
d_call: TRBD2
v_call: TRBV5-6
cdr3_nt: TGTGCCAGCAGCTTGGTACTAGCGGGGGGTTACGAGCAGTACTTC
cdr3_aa: CASSLVLAGGYEQYF

j_call: TRBJ1-1
clone_size: -
d_call: TRBD1
v_call: TRBV4-1
cdr3_nt: TGCGCCAGCAGCCAAGTGGACAGGGGAGGAAGGAACACTGAAGCTTTCTTT
cdr3_aa: CASSQVDRGGRNTEAFF

j_call: TRBJ2-7
clone_size: few
d_call: -
v_call: TRBV5-6
cdr3_nt: TGTGCCAGCAGCTTGGCACAGCGACCCTACGAGCAGTACTTC
cdr3_aa: CASSLAQRPYEQYF

j_call: TRBJ1-1
clone_size: few
d_call: -
v_call: TRBV14
cdr3_nt: TGTGCCAGCAGTCCAAGTCACGGGGGCACTGAAGCTTTCTTT
cdr3_aa: CASSPSHGGTEAFF

j_call: TRBJ2-5
clone_size: -
d_call: TRBD2
v_call: TRBV9
cdr3_nt: TGTGCCAGCAGCGTAGCCAGCGGGAGGACCCAAGAGACCCAGTACTTC
cdr3_aa: CASSVASGRTQETQYF

j_call: TRBJ2-4
clone_size: -
d_call: -
v_call: TRBV29-1
cdr3_nt: TGCAGCGTTGAAGGGTCTCCAGTAGCCAAAAACATTCAGTACTTC
cdr3_aa: CSVEGSPVAKNIQYF

j_call: TRBJ2-2
clone_size: few
d_call: -
v_call: TRBV4-1
cdr3_nt: TGCGCCAGCAGCCCGCCCATCACCGGGGAGCTGTTTTTT
cdr3_aa: CASSPPITGELFF

j_call: TRBJ2-7
clone_size: -
d_call: TRBD1
v_call: TRBV28
cdr3_nt: TGTGCCACATCCGGGACAGGGTCCTACGAGCAGTACTTC
cdr3_aa: CATSGTGSYEQYF

j_call: TRBJ1-6
clone_size: few
d_call: -
v_call: TRBV5-5
cdr3_nt: TGTGCCAGCAGCTGGATCGGCGATTATAATTCACCCCTCCACTTT
cdr3_aa: CASSWIGDYNSPLHF

j_call: TRBJ1-5
clone_size: -
d_call: -
v_call: TRBV28
cdr3_nt: TGTGCCAGCAGTGATCTCAGTGATCAGCCCCAGCATTTT
cdr3_aa: CASSDLSDQPQHF

j_call: TRBJ1-4
clone_size: many
d_call: -
v_call: TRBV6-6
cdr3_nt: TGTGCCAGCAGGGTCGGTAATGAAAAACTGTTTTTT
cdr3_aa: CASRVGNEKLFF

j_call: TRBJ2-1
clone_size: -
d_call: -
v_call: TRBV6-1
cdr3_nt: TGTGCCAGCATGCCCGCGTGGGGGGGCGGGAATGAGCAGTTCTTC
cdr3_aa: CASMPAWGGGNEQFF

j_call: TRBJ2-3
clone_size: few
d_call: TRBD1
v_call: TRBV6-1
cdr3_nt: TGTGCCAGCTCCCGGGACAGCCCCACAGATACGCAGTATTTT
cdr3_aa: CASSRDSPTDTQYF

j_call: TRBJ2-2
clone_size: once
d_call: TRBD1
v_call: TRBV7-2
cdr3_nt: TGTGCCAGCAGCTCCCTGACAGGGGGCGGCGGGGAGCTGTTTTTT
cdr3_aa: CASSSLTGGGGELFF

j_call: TRBJ2-7
clone_size: few
d_call: -
v_call: TRBV6-1
cdr3_nt: TGTGCCAGCAACCTACAGGGTTGGTCTTACGAGCAGTACTTC
cdr3_aa: CASNLQGWSYEQYF

j_call: TRBJ2-5
clone_size: few
d_call: TRBD1
v_call: TRBV7-2
cdr3_nt: TGTGCCAGCAGCTTAGCGCTAGGGGGCCCCTTCGAGACCCAGTACTTC
cdr3_aa: CASSLALGGPFETQYF

j_call: TRBJ2-5
clone_size: few
d_call: -
v_call: TRBV25-1
cdr3_nt: TGTGCCAGCAGTGATACTAGGAGGCAAGGGACCCAGTACTTC
cdr3_aa: CASSDTRRQGTQYF

j_call: TRBJ2-3
clone_size: -
d_call: -
v_call: TRBV28
cdr3_nt: TGTGCCAGCAGTAGACTTGGGGCGGGGGCACGTGGGGATACGCAGTATTTT
cdr3_aa: CASSRLGAGARGDTQYF

j_call: TRBJ1-5
clone_size: few
d_call: -
v_call: TRBV10-3
cdr3_nt: TGTGCCATCAGTGAGTGGGGGGGGGGCGGCAATCAGCCCCAGCATTTT
cdr3_aa: CAISEWGGGGNQPQHF

j_call: TRBJ2-3
clone_size: -
d_call: -
v_call: TRBV7-3
cdr3_nt: TGTGCCAGCGGGCCGGAGGGTACGCAGTATTTT
cdr3_aa: CASGPEGTQYF

j_call: TRBJ2-1
clone_size: few
d_call: TRBD2
v_call: TRBV2
cdr3_nt: TGTGCCAGCAGTGGAGTTGTTAGGCTCTCTCCTAGCGGGCGCTACAATGAGCAGTTCTTC
cdr3_aa: CASSGVVRLSPSGRYNEQFF

j_call: TRBJ2-5
clone_size: -
d_call: -
v_call: TRBV28
cdr3_nt: TGTGCCAGCAGTCTCCTCGGGGGCAGGCCAGAGACCCAGTACTTC
cdr3_aa: CASSLLGGRPETQYF

j_call: TRBJ1-6
clone_size: -
d_call: -
v_call: TRBV9
cdr3_nt: TGTGCCAGCAGCGTAGCTGCGTGGGAAGCCGATAATTCACCCCTCCACTTT
cdr3_aa: CASSVAAWEADNSPLHF

j_call: TRBJ2-4
clone_size: few
d_call: -
v_call: TRBV6-1
cdr3_nt: TGTGCCAGCAGAGGTAACAAAAACATTCAGTACTTC
cdr3_aa: CASRGNKNIQYF

j_call: TRBJ2-1
clone_size: many
d_call: TRBD2
v_call: TRBV25-1
cdr3_nt: TGTGCCAGCAGTGAACTCACCGGGACTAGCTTCTTCTCCTACAATGAGCAGTTCTTC
cdr3_aa: CASSELTGTSFFSYNEQFF

j_call: TRBJ2-1
clone_size: once
d_call: -
v_call: TRBV20-1
cdr3_nt: TGCAGTGCTAGAGATTGGAACCTAGTATCGAATGAGCAGTTCTTC
cdr3_aa: CSARDWNLVSNEQFF

j_call: TRBJ1-2
clone_size: -
d_call: -
v_call: TRBV20-1
cdr3_nt: TGCAGTGCTAATCCGGGACGTTTCTATGGCTACACCTTC
cdr3_aa: CSANPGRFYGYTF

j_call: TRBJ2-4
clone_size: few
d_call: -
v_call: TRBV7-2
cdr3_nt: TGTGCCAGCAGCCCCACGCCGGATTACACGGAGAACATTCAGTACTTC
cdr3_aa: CASSPTPDYTENIQYF

j_call: TRBJ2-7
clone_size: -
d_call: TRBD1
v_call: TRBV29-1
cdr3_nt: TGCAGCGGGGGACAGAATCTCTACGAGCAGTACTTC
cdr3_aa: CSGGQNLYEQYF

j_call: TRBJ2-5
clone_size: -
d_call: TRBD2
v_call: TRBV6-1
cdr3_nt: TGTGCCAGCAGACAGATATCCGGGACTAGCGGCCAAGAGACCCAGTACTTC
cdr3_aa: CASRQISGTSGQETQYF

j_call: TRBJ2-3
clone_size: few
d_call: TRBD2
v_call: TRBV28
cdr3_nt: TGTGCCAGCAGTATGACTAGCGGGGGGGCGGATACGCAGTATTTT
cdr3_aa: CASSMTSGGADTQYF

j_call: TRBJ2-1
clone_size: -
d_call: TRBD1
v_call: TRBV29-1
cdr3_nt: TGCAGCGTTGAGGGACAGGGATCAAGCAATGAGCAGTTCTTC
cdr3_aa: CSVEGQGSSNEQFF

j_call: TRBJ2-3
clone_size: many
d_call: -
v_call: TRBV20-1
cdr3_nt: TGCAGTGCTCTCGGGCGTTCAGATACGCAGTATTTT
cdr3_aa: CSALGRSDTQYF

j_call: TRBJ2-7
clone_size: -
d_call: -
v_call: TRBV20-1
cdr3_nt: TGCAGTGCTAGGGAAGAGTGGTCCTACGAGCAGTACTTC
cdr3_aa: CSAREEWSYEQYF

j_call: TRBJ2-5
clone_size: -
d_call: TRBD1
v_call: TRBV5-5
cdr3_nt: TGTGCCAGCAGCACAGACAGGGGAGTTGAGAAGACCCAGTACTTC
cdr3_aa: CASSTDRGVEKTQYF

j_call: TRBJ2-1
clone_size: few
d_call: -
v_call: TRBV9
cdr3_nt: TGTGCCAGCAGCGTAAGGAGGGACAATGAGCAGTTCTTC
cdr3_aa: CASSVRRDNEQFF